The clone carrying this TCR beta chain has a handful of counts. TCRdb re-derived calls from the 5' RACE reads in MiXCR, one entry per CDR3 protein. This table holds 300,000 to 350,000 distinct CDR3 sequences, approximately 13% found once. Germline lookup yields CDR1 SGHAT and CDR2 FQNNGV. The CDR3 contains 15 residues. The trim removed 0 bases at V and 8 bases at J, leaving 4 bases unmatched. The sample originates from a study of T-cell memory formation after mild COVID-19. The wider study: Across donors, TCR clusters were largely donor specific.

The sequencing sample was made of PBMCs or a T cell subset sorted from them (not recorded which). This chain joins TRBV11-2 and TRBJ2-4; 10 nucleotides align to TRBD1. This clonotype originated in a man younger than 35 who had mild COVID-19 (a few samples of this study predate the infection). Cell type and time point are not known. The CDR3 sequence: CASSLDSGQGDIQYF. The CDR3 coding sequence is TGTGCCAGCAGCTTAGACTCCGGACAGGGGGACATTCAGTACTTC.